The present T cell receptor (beta chain) was sequenced within a study of T cell changes during pregnancy in multiple sclerosis. This clone appeared once. Here immunoSEQ multiplex PCR was the method, and the copy in TCRdb shows in-frame clones only, minus some. Here the sample spans about 51,000 clones, approximately 89% being singletons. V dropped 6 bases and J dropped 3; count of bases not matched to a gene: 2. Germline V lookup: CDR1 SQVTM, CDR2 ANQGSEA. The CDR3 extends over 13 amino acids. The V call is TRBV29-1, the J call TRBJ2-2, with 9 bases lining up with TRBD1. The source material was CD8+ T cells from peripheral blood mononuclear cells, sampled in the second trimester of pregnancy. The sequence was collected from a female donor with multiple sclerosis, enrolled in a pregnancy study. The CDR3 DNA follows: TGCAGCGTGAGACAGGGGGACACCGGGGAGCTGTTTTTT. Residues: CSVRQGDTGELFF.